This TCR beta chain was identified in a study of blood T cell repertoires in COVID-19. Produced via immunoSEQ multiplex PCR; TCRdb's table is partial and in-frame only. The sample holds roughly 30,000 clones; about 90% are singletons and the top ten take approximately 2.6%. Germline V gene sequence: CDR1 SGHNT, CDR2 YYREEE (reference sequence). The CDR3 runs to 14 residues. Germline trimming cut 5 bases from V and 10 bases from J; bases unmatched to any gene: 7. The sequence was collected from a human donor in a cohort sampled during active COVID-19. The chain links TRBV5-4 to TRBJ1-4; TRBD1 matches 11 bases. The sample taken for sequencing was peripheral blood. The CDR3 coding sequence is TGTGCCAGCAGGCGGACAGGGGGCGCGGGAAAACTGTTTTTT. Protein sequence: CASRRTGGAGKLFF.